This T cell receptor beta chain was sequenced during a study of the immune and genomic landscape of osteosarcoma. Study-wide results and caveats: Five repertoires, each under 100 clonotypes, were dominated by one hyperexpanded clone.

Poor-prognosis osteosarcoma patients supplied post-treatment primary, local recurrence and metastasis tumor specimens. Profiling relied on immunoSEQ multiplex PCR, and the TCRdb table lists in-frame clones only, not all of them. The sample records around 2,200 clones, about 65% being singletons. The CDR3 runs to 16 residues. Germline V gives CDR1 SGHDT, CDR2 YYEEEE. Trimming cost V 0 bases and J 8 bases; bases outside gene matches: 11. As for this clone: What it binds is not known.

The TCR comes from a human donor with osteosarcoma. V is TRBV5-6 and J is TRBJ1-2, with 9 nucleotides matching TRBD1. The sequenced sample consisted of osteosarcoma tumor tissue from the lung. CDR3 DNA sequence: TGTGCCAGCAGCTTGGCCGTCGGGACAGGGAGCTGGGGCTACACCTTC. Translation: CASSLAVGTGSWGYTF.